A selection of T cell receptor beta chains follows, all from one sample in a study of T cell responses to AZD1222 COVID-19 vaccine. Here immunoSEQ multiplex PCR was the method, and the copy in TCRdb shows in-frame clones only, minus some. The sample has 120,000 or so clones, approximately 92% seen once. The material was peripheral blood, obtained 28 days after the second AZD1222 dose. Receptors were obtained from an adult who received the AZD1222 COVID-19 vaccine. Each CDR3 is given with its conserved first and last residue. D genes are given only for firm matches. Part of the rows lack a size; the others show once, few, many or a class for expanded clones.

j_call,clone_size,d_call,v_call,cdr3_aa,cdr3_nt
TRBJ1-2,-,TRBD1,TRBV19,CASSPRTGGARGYTF,TGTGCCAGTAGTCCCAGGACAGGGGGCGCCCGGGGCTACACCTTC
TRBJ1-1,once,-,TRBV6-5,CVTGFETEAFF,TGTGTCACAGGGTTTGAAACTGAAGCTTTCTTT
TRBJ1-2,-,TRBD1,TRBV30,CAWAPGQGVSTF,TGTGCCTGGGCACCGGGACAGGGGGTTTCCACCTTC
TRBJ1-1,few,-,TRBV3-1/TRBV3-2,CASMGGTEAFF,TGTGCCAGCATGGGGGGCACTGAAGCTTTCTTT
TRBJ2-5,-,-,TRBV5-4,CASSLGIAGEETQYF,TGTGCCAGCAGCCTTGGGATTGCAGGGGAAGAGACCCAGTACTTC
TRBJ2-3,-,-,TRBV2,CASTPGGPSTDTQYF,TGTGCCAGCACTCCGGGGGGCCCCAGCACAGATACGCAGTATTTT
TRBJ1-6,-,-,TRBV5-1,CASSGQQAWDSPLHF,TGCGCCAGCAGCGGCCAACAGGCATGGGATTCACCCCTCCACTTT
TRBJ2-3,-,-,TRBV5-8,CASTARDKRTDTQYF,TGTGCCAGCACCGCCCGGGACAAACGCACAGATACGCAGTATTTT
TRBJ1-2,-,-,TRBV18,CASSPEGQGYGYTF,TGTGCCAGCTCACCCGAGGGACAAGGGTATGGCTACACCTTC
TRBJ2-7,-,-,TRBV7-9,CASSFQGPYEQYF,TGTGCCAGCAGCTTCCAGGGGCCCTACGAGCAGTACTTC
TRBJ2-1,-,TRBD2,TRBV2,CASSEGLAGVNEQFF,TGTGCCAGCAGTGAGGGTCTAGCGGGGGTCAATGAGCAGTTCTTC
TRBJ1-1,once,-,TRBV5-1,CASSAGQNTEAFF,TGCGCCAGCAGCGCCGGACAAAACACTGAAGCTTTCTTT
TRBJ2-7,-,-,TRBV4-3,CASSWEVSSYEQYF,TGCGCCAGCAGCTGGGAGGTCAGCTCCTACGAGCAGTACTTC